The 11 T cell receptor beta chains presented below share a single source sample, sequenced in a study of Ad26.COV2.S vaccination and SARS-CoV-2 variants. Sample treatment: over 15 received Ad26.COV2.S at low or high dose, single or two shots; roughly five received placebo; per-sample allocation not given. After the first vaccine or placebo injection, samples were drawn on day 63. Produced via immunoSEQ multiplex PCR; TCRdb's table is partial and in-frame only. The table includes roughly 420,000 clones, roughly 90% detected once. This sample comprised peripheral blood, obtained in a trial of Ad26.COV2.S vaccine versus placebo. Source of these receptors: a person aged 18-60 years who received the Ad26.COV2.S COVID-19 vaccine or a placebo.

In its sample, this clone was seen many times. The chain joins TRBV7-2 to TRBJ2-7; D gene ambiguous. The CDR3 has 13 residues. V lost 1 base, J lost 6 bases, and 10 bases lay in between. The germline V gene encodes CDR1 SGHTA and CDR2 FQGNSA. CDR3 bases: TGTGCCAGCAGCTTAGTATCCGTTTCCGAGCAGTACTTC. This gives the protein CASSLVSVSEQYF.

This clone came up once. V usage is TRBV7-9 and J usage is TRBJ1-4; 7 bases match TRBD1. This CDR3 region has 16 residues. CDR1 and CDR2 from the germline V gene are SEHNR and FQNEAQ (reference sequence). The ends lost 5 bases at V and 0 bases at J; junction bases unmatched: 6. The CDR3 sequence is CASSPRGTATNEKLFF. CDR3 nucleotide sequence: TGTGCCAGCAGCCCCCGGGGGACAGCAACTAATGAAAAACTGTTTTTT.

V gene TRBV13 combines with J gene TRBJ2-7, with 8 bases identical to TRBD2. This CDR3 comprises 14 residues. Trimming took 3 bases from V and 7 from J; bases not matched to a gene: 8. The germline V gene encodes CDR1 PRHDT and CDR2 FYEKMQ (reference sequence). For the CDR3, the DNA is TGTGCCAGCAGCTTGGGCCGGGGGGGAGATGAGCAGTACTTC. Translating gives CASSLGRGGDEQYF.

The gene calls are TRBV15 and TRBJ2-2, with D unresolved. Germline CDR1 reads LNHNV; CDR2 reads YYDKDF (reference sequence). The V gene lost 0 bases and the J gene lost 3 bases, with 8 bases spanning the gap. This CDR3 has 15 amino acids. CDR3 amino acids: CATSRDEVDTGELFF. CDR3 DNA: TGTGCCACCAGCAGAGATGAGGTGGACACCGGGGAGCTGTTTTTT.

This clone was found once. The V call is TRBV7-8, the J call TRBJ2-5; D uncertain. CDR3 length: 15 residues. The V end lost 0 bases, the J end lost 4 bases, and 12 bases lay between the germline ends. Germline CDR1 reads SGHVS; CDR2 reads FQNEAQ. The CDR3 bases are TGTGCCAGCAGCTTAGCGGGCTACCGGTCAGAGACCCAGTACTTC. This translates into CASSLAGYRSETQYF.

This chain uses TRBV5-4 with TRBJ2-2, with unresolved D. Germline V gives CDR1 SGHNT, CDR2 YYREEE (reference sequence). This CDR3 has 13 residues. Trimming shortened V by 4 bases and J by 2 bases, and 6 bases separated the two germline ends. The CDR3 here is CASSVENTGELFF. The CDR3 coding sequence is TGTGCCAGCAGCGTCGAAAACACCGGGGAGCTGTTTTTT. The whole variable domain, filled in from reference TRBV5-4 and TRBJ2-2, reads ETGVTQSPTHLIKTRGQQVTLRCSSQSGHNTVSWYQQALGQGPQFIFQYYREEENGRGNFPPRFSGLQFPNYSSELNVNALELDDSALYLCASSVENTGELFFGEGSRLTVL.

The chain links TRBV7-2 to TRBJ1-1, with 8 bases lining up with TRBD1. The germline gives CDR1 SGHTA, CDR2 FQGNSA. The trim removed 5 bases at V and 12 bases at J, leaving 5 bases unmatched. The CDR3 covers 11 residues. CDR3 nucleotides: TGTGCCAGCAGCACCGGACAGGGCCCTTTCTTT. The encoded protein is CASSTGQGPFF.

The rearrangement links TRBV7-2 to TRBJ1-2, with D uncertain. From germline, CDR1 is SGHTA and CDR2 FQGNSA. V lost 4 bases, J lost 8 bases, and 14 bases lay in between. The CDR3 runs 13 residues. This CDR3 reads CASSSGLTLGYTF. Here the CDR3 DNA reads TGTGCCAGCAGCTCCGGCCTGACCCTAGGCTACACCTTC.

The rearrangement uses TRBV19 and TRBJ2-7; D tentatively reads TRBD1 or TRBD2 (6 bases each). The germline V gene encodes CDR1 LNHDA and CDR2 SQIVND (reference sequence). The CDR3 is made up of 14 amino acids. V was clipped by 5 bases and J by 3 bases, with 14 bases between them. The CDR3, as DNA: TGTGCCAGTAGTTCTGGCAGGGGAGGCTACGAGCAGTACTTC. Translation gives CASSSGRGGYEQYF.

The chain uses TRBV7-9 and TRBJ2-1; TRBD1 might be the D (5 bases). Looked up from germline, CDR1 is SEHNR and CDR2 is FQNEAQ (reference sequence). This CDR3 has 15 amino acids. The V end was cut by 5 bases, the J end by 0 bases, with 11 bases between. The CDR3 DNA follows: TGTGCCAGCAGCCCGGTAGGGGACTCCTACAATGAGCAGTTCTTC. Translating gives CASSPVGDSYNEQFF.

This sequence joins TRBV6-5 and TRBJ2-5; D gene unclear. The V gene's germline CDR1 is MNHEY and CDR2 SVGAGI. Trimming took 2 bases from V and 0 from J, leaving 4 bases between them. The CDR3 is made up of 13 amino acids. CDR3 sequence (DNA): TGTGCCAGCAGTTACCCGTACCAAGAGACCCAGTACTTC. Its protein is CASSYPYQETQYF.